Shown below are 26 T cell receptor beta chains from a single sample sequenced in a study of beta chain features in type 1 diabetes. Points from the study as a whole: Shorter TCRB CDR3s, moderately but significantly so, were found in Type 1 diabetes patients in all four CD4+ subsets.

These TCRs are of unknown antigen specificity. The entirety of the isolated RNA underwent reverse transcription, so expressed TCRB transcripts were sequenced. The repertoire was sequenced with immunoSEQ multiplex PCR; TCRdb's copy has only in-frame clones and lacks some. The sample shows about 700,000 clones, roughly 13% of them seen only once. Source material: naive CD4+ T cells from blood. These receptors were collected from a young man with type 1 diabetes.

The chain joins TRBV5-4 to TRBJ1-2; a possible D gene is TRBD1 (6 bases). This CDR3 comprises 14 residues. V was cut by 2 bases and J by 0 bases, with 8 bases left in between. Germline-derived CDR1 and CDR2 are SGHNT and YYREEE (reference sequence). The CDR3 spells CASSFRQANYGYTF. For the CDR3, the DNA is TGTGCCAGCAGCTTTCGACAGGCTAACTATGGCTACACCTTC.

The chain recombines TRBV10-2 with TRBJ2-7, with 8 positions matching TRBD1. This CDR3 contains 18 residues. V was clipped by 0 bases and J by 1 base; unmatched bases: 11. Germline CDR1 and CDR2: WSHSY and SAAADI. CDR3 region: CASSESEGTGPASYEQYF. The CDR3, as DNA: TGCGCCAGCAGTGAGTCGGAGGGGACAGGCCCCGCGTCCTACGAGCAGTACTTC.

This sequence joins TRBV5-6 and TRBJ2-1; 7 nucleotides agree with TRBD1. Germline V gives CDR1 SGHDT, CDR2 YYEEEE. With 0 bases clipped from V and 2 bases from J, the junction kept 2 bases outside the gene matches. The CDR3 contains 15 residues. CDR3 amino acids: CASSLGGTAYNEQFF. In DNA, the CDR3 is TGTGCCAGCAGCTTGGGTGGGACAGCCTACAATGAGCAGTTCTTC.

The V and J genes are TRBV5-1 and TRBJ2-3; possible D gene TRBD2, 5 bases. Germline loops: CDR1 SGHRS, CDR2 YFSETQ. V lost 0 bases to trimming and J lost 4 bases, with 12 bases between them. This CDR3 has 15 amino acids. The CDR3 DNA reads as TGCGCCAGCAGCTTGGCCGGGGATCGTGCAGATACGCAGTATTTT. It translates to CASSLAGDRADTQYF.

The V and J genes are TRBV4-1 and TRBJ1-6; unclear D gene. This CDR3 contains 17 residues. Per germline, CDR1 MGHRA and CDR2 YSYEKL. Trimming pared 0 bases from V and 1 base from J, leaving 10 bases between. CDR3 DNA sequence: TGCGCCAGCAGCCAAGATTCAACAGCTTCCTATAATTCACCCCTCCACTTT. Its translation: CASSQDSTASYNSPLHF.

V and J are TRBV30 and TRBJ1-5, with D possibly TRBD1 on 5 matching bases. CDR1 GTSNPN and CDR2 SVGIG come from the germline V gene (reference sequence). CDR3 length equals 15 residues. The germline V and J ends were trimmed by 0 bases and 3 bases, with 12 bases remaining between them. As DNA, the CDR3 is TGTGCCTGGAGTGTATTGTGGGGCCCCAATCAGCCCCAGCATTTT. As protein: CAWSVLWGPNQPQHF.

CDR3 sequence: CASSQALGPGEKLFF. CDR3 DNA sequence: TGTGCCAGCAGCCAAGCCCTCGGGCCCGGGGAAAAACTGTTTTTT. The genes are TRBV14 and TRBJ1-4; D unclear. V lost 1 base to trimming and J lost 8 bases, with 14 bases between them. This CDR3 is built from 15 residues. CDR1 and CDR2 (germline): SGHDN, FVKESK.

This rearrangement joins TRBV5-1 to TRBJ1-2; D remains ambiguous. Germline CDR1 and CDR2: SGHRS and YFSETQ. Trimming stripped 1 base from V and 6 bases from J, with 7 bases between. CDR3 length equals 12 residues. CDR3 sequence: CASSLLGNGYTF. The CDR3 DNA reads TGCGCCAGCAGCTTGTTAGGGAATGGCTACACCTTC.

The chain is built from TRBV5-1 and TRBJ2-7; TRBD1 might be the D (5 bases). CDR1 is SGHRS, CDR2 YFSETQ, per germline. The CDR3 runs to 16 residues. V was shortened by 4 bases and J by 3 bases, with 20 bases between the two germline ends. CDR3 in amino acids: CASSETSGKGSYEQYF. The CDR3 DNA follows: TGCGCCAGCAGCGAGACCTCAGGGAAAGGAAGCTACGAGCAGTACTTC.

This clone has only a few counts. The chain employs TRBV29-1 and TRBJ2-1; possibly TRBD1 for D (6 bases). V lost 4 bases, J lost 0 bases, and 22 bases lay in between. CDR3 length equals 18 residues. Per germline, CDR1 SQVTM and CDR2 ANQGSEA. Here the CDR3 reads CSVAGHSLVKSSYNEQFF. CDR3 DNA: TGCAGCGTTGCGGGACACTCCCTCGTTAAAAGCTCCTACAATGAGCAGTTCTTC.

This clone came up a few times. The chain links TRBV6-5 to TRBJ1-2, with D possibly being TRBD1 (5 bases). V was clipped by 5 bases and J by 8 bases, with 15 bases between them. CDR3 length: 13 residues. CDR1 is MNHEY, CDR2 SVGAGI, per germline. The CDR3 loop is CASSEGTRTGYTF. In DNA form, the CDR3 reads TGTGCCAGCAGTGAGGGGACTCGGACCGGCTACACCTTC.

The CDR3: CASSVAGAPKSGWTEAFF. The CDR3 DNA follows: TGTGCCAGCAGCGTAGCGGGTGCCCCTAAAAGCGGATGGACTGAAGCTTTCTTT. The rearrangement links TRBV9 to TRBJ1-1; D gene ambiguous. The V end was cut by 0 bases, the J end by 5 bases, with 23 bases between. The CDR3 is made up of 18 amino acids. The germline CDR1 and CDR2 sequences are SGDLS and YYNGEE.

This clone appeared a few times. The CDR3: CASSSTGTGLLNYGYTF. As DNA, the CDR3 is TGTGCCAGCAGCTCGACCGGGACAGGACTCTTGAACTATGGCTACACCTTC. The chain recombines TRBV7-9 with TRBJ1-2, with 8 bases that match TRBD1. This CDR3 comprises 17 residues. In germline, CDR1 is SEHNR, CDR2 FQNEAQ (reference sequence). V trimming: 4 bases; J trimming: 2 bases; junction bases outside the gene matches: 12.

This sequence joins TRBV25-1 and TRBJ2-3; D may be TRBD1 or TRBD2 (6 bases each). Germline V lookup: CDR1 MGHDK, CDR2 SYGVNS. The V and J ends lost 2 bases and 1 base respectively, with 7 bases between them. This CDR3 spans 14 amino acids. Here the CDR3 DNA reads TGTGCCAGCAGTGAAAGGGGGGGCACAGATACGCAGTATTTT. Amino acid sequence: CASSERGGTDTQYF.

This clone was counted between two and nine times. This CDR3 reads CASSRSGTGSDEQFF. The DNA for the CDR3 is TGTGCCAGCAGCAGATCCGGGACAGGTAGCGATGAGCAGTTCTTC. V and J are TRBV7-2 and TRBJ2-1; 8 nucleotides align to TRBD1. Germline CDR1 SGHTA, CDR2 FQGNSA. The CDR3 contains 15 residues. V shed 5 bases, J shed 8 bases, and the junction held 11 bases outside the gene matches. The full variable domain, its missing parts supplied by reference TRBV7-2 and TRBJ2-1, is GAGVSQSPSNKVTEKGKDVELRCDPISGHTALYWYRQSLGQGLEFLIYFQGNSAPDKSGLPSDRFSAERTGGSVSTLTIQRTQQEDSAVYLCASSRSGTGSDEQFFGPGTRLTVL.

The chain is built from TRBV19 and TRBJ2-1, with 11 bases aligning to TRBD2. After removal of 4 bases from V and 2 bases from J, the junction contained 4 bases not matched to a gene. The germline gives CDR1 LNHDA, CDR2 SQIVND (reference sequence). CDR3 length equals 16 residues. Here the CDR3 reads CASSNALAGAYNEQFF. The DNA for the CDR3 is TGTGCCAGTAGTAATGCACTAGCGGGGGCCTACAATGAGCAGTTCTTC.

This clone has just a few counts. The chain uses TRBV4-1 and TRBJ1-4; D uncertain. The CDR3 is made up of 15 amino acids. Trimming left V 2 bases short and J 4 bases short, with 11 bases between. Germline CDR1 reads MGHRA; CDR2 reads YSYEKL. CDR3 nucleotides: TGCGCCAGCAGCCAAAGCCCCCAGCTTAATGAAAAACTGTTTTTT. Residues: CASSQSPQLNEKLFF.

This clone turned up a few times. The V gene is TRBV5-4, the J gene TRBJ2-5; TRBD2 is a possible D gene (6 bases). The germline V gene has CDR1 SGHNT and CDR2 YYREEE (reference sequence). Between the trimmed V and J ends, which lost 0 bases and 2 bases, there was a span of 14 bases. This CDR3 is 16 amino acids long. The CDR3 reads CASSLDRGSQQETQYF. As DNA, the CDR3 is TGTGCCAGCAGCTTGGATCGGGGGTCCCAACAAGAGACCCAGTACTTC.

This clone has more than one count but fewer than ten. The rearrangement joins TRBV7-3 to TRBJ1-6; 8 bases are a match to TRBD1. CDR1 SGHTA and CDR2 FQGTGA come from the germline V gene. V lost 3 bases and J lost 7; bases outside the gene matches: 5. The CDR3 has 15 amino acids. CDR3 loop: CASSLGQVGNSPLHF. Written as DNA, the CDR3 is TGTGCCAGCAGCTTGGGACAGGTGGGGAATTCACCCCTCCACTTT.

There are a few counts of this clone. The J gene is TRBJ2-1, the V gene TRBV19; 7 bases line up with TRBD1. The V and J ends lost 2 bases and 6 bases, in that order; junction bases with no gene match: 4. CDR3 size: 14 residues. Germline CDR1 and CDR2: LNHDA and SQIVND (reference sequence). CDR3 DNA sequence: TGTGCCAGTAGTATACAAGGGGGCGGCAATGAGCAGTTCTTC. Translation: CASSIQGGGNEQFF.

J is TRBJ2-5 and V is TRBV19; unclear D gene. The CDR3 runs to 13 residues. In germline, CDR1 is LNHDA, CDR2 SQIVND (reference sequence). V was shortened by 1 base and J by 5 bases, with 8 bases between the two germline ends. CDR3 residues: CASSIATRETQYF. CDR3 in DNA: TGTGCCAGTAGTATAGCGACACGGGAGACCCAGTACTTC.

V is TRBV30 and J is TRBJ2-3, with a weak D call TRBD2 (5 bases). CDR3 length: 15 amino acids. The germline CDR1 and CDR2 sequences are GTSNPN and SVGIG (reference sequence). The V end was cut by 0 bases, the J end by 0 bases, with 10 bases between. The CDR3 region is CAWSVRGGSTDTQYF. The CDR3 region has the DNA TGTGCCTGGAGTGTACGAGGCGGGAGCACAGATACGCAGTATTTT.

V and J are TRBV12-5 and TRBJ2-5, with D possibly TRBD1 on 5 matching bases. The CDR3 loop spans 15 amino acids. Germline CDR1 and CDR2: LGHNT and FRNRAP. Trimming pared 1 base from V and 5 bases from J, leaving 14 bases between. The DNA of the CDR3 is TGTGCTAGTGGTTTGGGCTTGTCAGGGCGGGAGACCCAGTACTTC. Its protein product is CASGLGLSGRETQYF.

This clone was seen a few times. V is TRBV30 and J is TRBJ1-4; TRBD1 matches at 8 bases. The germline V gene has CDR1 GTSNPN and CDR2 SVGIG (reference sequence). V dropped 4 bases and J dropped 7; count of bases not matched to a gene: 5. The CDR3 has 13 residues. The CDR3 region has the DNA TGTGCCTGGACCGGGACAGGCATTGAAAAACTGTTTTTT. Its protein is CAWTGTGIEKLFF.

This CDR3 reads CASSTPGLAQETQYF. As DNA, the CDR3 is TGTGCCAGCTCAACGCCGGGACTAGCACAAGAGACCCAGTACTTC. This chain uses TRBV18 with TRBJ2-5, with 9 bases fitting TRBD2. Germline V CDR1 and CDR2: KGHSH, LQKENI. The CDR3 loop spans 15 amino acids. After removal of 5 bases from V and 2 bases from J, the junction contained 6 bases not matched to a gene. Filled out from reference TRBV18 and TRBJ2-5, the complete variable domain reads NAGVMQNPRHLVRRRGQEARLRCSPMKGHSHVYWYRQLPEEGLKFMVYLQKENIIDESGMPKERFSAEFPKEGPSILRIQQVVRGDSAAYFCASSTPGLAQETQYFGPGTRLLVL.

This clone has a handful of counts. The V gene is TRBV30, the J gene TRBJ2-2, with D perhaps matching TRBD2 (6 bases). The germline gives CDR1 GTSNPN, CDR2 SVGIG (reference sequence). CDR3 length: 12 residues. V lost 0 bases and J lost 7, with 6 bases in between. The CDR3 bases are TGTGCCTGGAGTGTAGCGGGCGGGGAGCTGTTTTTT. Protein sequence: CAWSVAGGELFF.